The T cell receptor beta chain under discussion was sequenced for a study of Ad26.COV2.S vaccination and SARS-CoV-2 variants. Whole-study results and caveats: The TCR breadth and depth analyses may have produced an underestimate of total T cell responses.

Points on this clone: Its antigen is unknown.

Measured with immunoSEQ multiplex PCR; TCRdb has only the in-frame clones, and not every one. The top ten clones hold 3.6% of a sample with about 420,000 clones, 88% of them seen once. Treatment meaning: about 20 received Ad26.COV2.S at low or high dose, single or two shots; 5 received placebo; per-sample allocation not given. Samples analyzed were those drawn on day 63 after the first vaccine or placebo injection. The sample came from a Boston adult aged 18-55 years. The specimen comprised peripheral blood, sampled in a trial of Ad26.COV2.S vaccine versus placebo. This TCR was recovered from a person aged 18-65 years who received the Ad26.COV2.S COVID-19 vaccine or a placebo.

CDR3 nucleotides: TGTGCCAGCAGTTACCCCGGGGGGGACAATCAGCCCCAGCATTTT. Encoded protein: CASSYPGGDNQPQHF. The V and J genes are TRBV6-2 or TRBV6-3 and TRBJ1-5, with D possibly matching TRBD1 (5 bases). Per germline, CDR1 MNHEY and CDR2 SVGEGT. V shed 2 bases and J shed 3 bases, with 11 bases lying between them. The CDR3 extends over 15 amino acids.